The entry below gives a single T cell receptor (beta chain) sequence along with its context. TCRdb's table, derived via immunoSEQ multiplex PCR, lists solely in-frame clones and lacks some. There are about 150,000 clones in the sample; roughly three quarters occur only once, and roughly 13% lies in the top ten. The data are from a study of cytotoxic CD8 clonotypes in ibrutinib-treated CLL. This sequence originates from a human donor with chronic lymphocytic leukemia. The starting material was PBMCs, obtained after 12 months of ibrutinib treatment.

CDR3 coding DNA: TGCGCCAGCGATACAATGGGACAGGGGGTACCCGGGGAGCTGTTTTTT. This gives the protein CASDTMGQGVPGELFF. This chain uses TRBV4-1 with TRBJ2-2; 11 bases are a match to TRBD1. Germline V CDR1 and CDR2: MGHRA, YSYEKL. The length of the CDR3 is 16 residues. V gave up 8 bases and J gave up 6 bases; unmatched junction bases: 11.